Following are 11 T cell receptor beta chains from one sample sequenced in a study of T cell repertoires in cytomegalovirus infection. TCRdb reprocessed the reads with MiXCR, giving one entry per CDR3 protein. Among more than 400,000 distinct CDR3 sequences, about 26% were seen once, and the ten largest hold roughly an eighth. The specimen was PBMCs. Receptors originate from a human donor in good health (CMV status not recorded). Some clones in this sample may be carry-over from other donors' samples.

This clonotype was found many times. The chain joins TRBV12-5 to TRBJ1-1, with 8 positions matching TRBD1. CDR3 length equals 14 residues. Germline assignment: CDR1 LGHNT and CDR2 FRNRAP. Germline trimming cut 7 bases from V and 5 bases from J; bases unmatched to any gene: 9. CDR3 amino acids: CASVGGQEGTEAFF. In nucleotides, the CDR3 is TGTGCTAGTGTAGGGGGACAGGAAGGGACTGAAGCTTTCTTT.

This clonotype was observed a few times. J is TRBJ2-3 and V is TRBV12-3 or TRBV12-4; D is unresolved. The CDR3 runs to 11 residues. V lost 7 bases and J 6 bases, leaving 8 bases between the germline ends. The CDR3 DNA sequence: TGTGCCAGCAACACCGAGGATACGCAGTATTTT. The encoded protein is CASNTEDTQYF.

This clonotype was found many times. V usage is TRBV7-6 and J usage is TRBJ1-2, with unresolved D. Germline loops: CDR1 SGHVS, CDR2 FNYEAQ. With 8 bases removed from V and 4 bases from J, the gap between germline ends came to 23 bases. CDR3 size: 16 residues. The CDR3 bases are TGTGCCAGCGGAATCACCCCGGACGTTCCTATCTATGGCTACACCTTC. Translated, it gives CASGITPDVPIYGYTF. Full variable domain (outside the CDR3, taken from reference TRBV7-6 and TRBJ1-2): GAGVSQSPRYKVTKRGQDVALRCDPISGHVSLYWYRQALGQGPEFLTYFNYEAQQDKSGLPNDRFSAERPEGSISTLTIQRTEQRDSAMYRCASGITPDVPIYGYTFGSGTRLTVV.

The chain joins TRBV20-1 to TRBJ2-3; no clear D. V dropped 3 bases and J dropped 11 bases, with 12 bases sitting between them. Germline assignment: CDR1 DFQATT and CDR2 SNEGSKA (reference sequence). The CDR3 consists of 11 residues. CDR3 in DNA: TGCAGTGCTAGTCCTGGGGTTGAGCAGTATTTT. Translated: CSASPGVEQYF.

Notes on this clonotype: The CDR3 ends on some other residue instead of the conserved phenylalanine or tryptophan, so this is likely a read error. The limits of the CDR3 on the DNA are not certain, so only TCRdb's listed CDR3 is given. V is TRBV7-2 and J is TRBJ2-3. Termini included, the CDR3 measures 14 amino acids. From germline, CDR1 is SGHTA and CDR2 FQGNSA. CDR3 sequence: CASSATGVTDTKYS.

This clonotype occurred many times. CDR3 DNA sequence: TGTGCCACCAGTGATTCCGGGACCGCCGGGCACTATGGCTACACCTTC. Residues: CATSDSGTAGHYGYTF. The rearrangement links TRBV24-1 to TRBJ1-2, with D maybe TRBD1 (5 bases). The germline V and J ends were trimmed by 2 bases and 3 bases, with 15 bases remaining between them. From germline, CDR1 is KGHDR and CDR2 SFDVKD. CDR3 length equals 16 residues.

Ten or more counts support this clonotype. The chain joins TRBV7-8 to TRBJ2-7, with D tentatively TRBD2 (6 bases). Germline CDR1 and CDR2: SGHVS and FQNEAQ. The CDR3 extends over 17 amino acids. The V and J ends lost 5 bases and 1 base respectively, with 21 bases between them. CDR3 loop: CASSPSAGTHISYEQYV. The CDR3 DNA reads TGTGCCAGCAGCCCATCCGCCGGGACTCATATATCCTACGAGCAGTACGTC.

The sample holds a few counts of this clonotype. This chain uses TRBV7-9 with TRBJ2-7; TRBD1 matches 7 bases. Trimming removed 5 bases from V and 2 bases from J; junction bases left unmatched: 12. CDR3 length: 16 residues. Germline V gene lookup returns CDR1 SEHNR and CDR2 FQNEAQ (reference sequence). DNA of the CDR3: TGTGCCAGCAGCCCCGCAGGGGGTAGGGCCCCCTACGAGCAGTACTTC. Amino acids: CASSPAGGRAPYEQYF.

This clonotype was seen more than once but under ten times. The gene calls are TRBV7-2 and TRBJ2-2, with 8 bases identical to TRBD2. This CDR3 contains 17 residues. V lost 5 bases and J lost 0; bases outside the gene matches: 8. Germline V lookup: CDR1 SGHTA, CDR2 FQGNSA. The CDR3, as DNA: TGTGCCAGCAGCCCGCTCGGGGGGGAAACGAACACCGGGGAGCTGTTTTTT. Encoded protein: CASSPLGGETNTGELFF.

This clonotype occurred a few times. CDR3 protein: CSAIREPQHF. CDR3 DNA sequence: TGCAGTGCTATAAGGGAGCCCCAGCATTTT. V usage is TRBV20-1 and J usage is TRBJ1-5; unclear D gene. Trimming took off 4 bases at V and 8 bases at J, with 6 bases between the two ends. The CDR3 loop spans 10 amino acids. Germline V gene lookup returns CDR1 DFQATT and CDR2 SNEGSKA (reference sequence).

This clonotype was seen only a few times. The chain recombines TRBV11-2 with TRBJ1-1; D possibly corresponds to TRBD1 (5 bases). CDR1 is SGHAT, CDR2 FQNNGV, per germline. Trimming removed 0 bases at V and 9 bases at J, with 23 bases between. The CDR3 contains 17 residues. The chain's CDR3 is CASSLENAGTIPRQAFF. CDR3 sequence (DNA): TGTGCCAGCAGCTTAGAAAACGCCGGGACGATCCCTCGTCAAGCTTTCTTT.